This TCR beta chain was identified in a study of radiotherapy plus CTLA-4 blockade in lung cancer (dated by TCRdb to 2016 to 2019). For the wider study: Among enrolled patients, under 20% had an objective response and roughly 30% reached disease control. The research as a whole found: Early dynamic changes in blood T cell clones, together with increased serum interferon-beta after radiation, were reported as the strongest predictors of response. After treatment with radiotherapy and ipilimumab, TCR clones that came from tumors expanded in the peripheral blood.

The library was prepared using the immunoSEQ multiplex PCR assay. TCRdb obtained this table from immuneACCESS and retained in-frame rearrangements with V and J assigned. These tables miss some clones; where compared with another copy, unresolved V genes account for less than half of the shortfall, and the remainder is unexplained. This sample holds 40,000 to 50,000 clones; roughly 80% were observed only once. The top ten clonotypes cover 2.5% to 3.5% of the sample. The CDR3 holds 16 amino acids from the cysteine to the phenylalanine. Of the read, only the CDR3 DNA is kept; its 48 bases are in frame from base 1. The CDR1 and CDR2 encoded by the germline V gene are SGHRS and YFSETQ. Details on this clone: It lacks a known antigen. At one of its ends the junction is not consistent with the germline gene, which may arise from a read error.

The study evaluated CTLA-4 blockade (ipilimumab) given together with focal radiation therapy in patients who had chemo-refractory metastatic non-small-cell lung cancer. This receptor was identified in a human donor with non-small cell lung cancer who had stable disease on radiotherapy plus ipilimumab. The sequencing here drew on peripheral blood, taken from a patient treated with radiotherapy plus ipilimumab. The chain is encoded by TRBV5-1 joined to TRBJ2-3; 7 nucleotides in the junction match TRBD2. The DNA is TGCGCCAGCAGCCTCGGGACTACCCGGGGCACGGATACGCAGTATTTT. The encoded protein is CASSLGTTRGTDTQYF. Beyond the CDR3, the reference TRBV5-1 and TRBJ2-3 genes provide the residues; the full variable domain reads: KAGVTQTPRYLIKTRGQQVTLSCSPISGHRSVSWYQQTPGQGLQFLFEYFSETQRNKGNFPGRFSGRQFSNSRSEMNVSTLELGDSALYLCASSLGTTRGTDTQYFGPGTRLTVL.